These 16 T cell receptor beta chains were sequenced from one sample in a study of T-cell reconstitution after alpha-beta-depleted transplantation in children. As it was prepared, the TCRbeta library received unique molecular identifiers. MiXCR, applied by TCRdb to the PCR reads, yields one record per CDR3 protein. The table includes approximately 98,000 distinct CDR3 sequences, 5% to 8% detected once. Specimen: PBMCs, mostly from graft donor cells, collected 360 days after TCRalphabeta/CD19-depleted stem cell transplant. These receptors were obtained from a male patient between 2 and 10 years old who had a stem cell transplant for acute lymphoblastic leukemia, so the T cells may come from the graft donor.

This clonotype was seen repeatedly, ten times or more. This chain joins TRBV18 and TRBJ1-1, with D possibly matching TRBD1 (5 bases). There are 14 residues in the CDR3. The germline V and J ends were trimmed by 6 bases and 0 bases, with 11 bases remaining between them. The germline CDR1 and CDR2 sequences are KGHSH and LQKENI. Here the CDR3 DNA reads TGTGCCAGCTCTAGCGCGGACATGAACACTGAAGCTTTCTTT. Translation gives CASSSADMNTEAFF.

The chain joins TRBV7-9 to TRBJ2-5; maybe TRBD2 (5 bases). V was pared by 3 bases and J by 3 bases, with 17 bases between. The CDR3 runs to 16 residues. CDR1 and CDR2 from the germline V gene are SEHNR and FQNEAQ (reference sequence). The CDR3: CASSFLSGERKETQYF. The CDR3 DNA reads as TGTGCCAGCAGCTTCCTTTCCGGGGAGAGGAAAGAGACCCAGTACTTC.

This clonotype has just a few counts. The gene calls are TRBV2 and TRBJ1-5, with D unclear. V lost 3 bases and J lost 0, with 6 bases in between. Per germline, CDR1 SNHLY and CDR2 FYNNEI. The CDR3 runs to 14 residues. For the CDR3, the DNA is TGTGCCAGCAGTGACCTGTATAGCAATCAGCCCCAGCATTTT. This encodes CASSDLYSNQPQHF.

The chain links TRBV7-2 to TRBJ1-5; 8 nucleotides agree with TRBD1. J gave up 0 bases and V 5 bases, and 9 bases lay outside the gene matches. This CDR3 region has 17 residues. Germline CDR1 SGHTA, CDR2 FQGNSA. In DNA form, the CDR3 reads TGTGCCAGCAGCCGACGGGACAGGTCATATAGCAATCAGCCCCAGCATTTT. Its translation: CASSRRDRSYSNQPQHF.

V and J are TRBV6-2 or TRBV6-3 and TRBJ1-1; no clear D. The germline gives CDR1 MNHEY, CDR2 SVGEGT. The V and J ends lost 2 bases and 5 bases respectively, with 12 bases between them. The CDR3 is 14 amino acids. In DNA form, the CDR3 reads TGTGCCAGCAGTTACGACGGGCTAACGACTGAAGCTTTCTTT. This encodes CASSYDGLTTEAFF.

This clonotype was observed at least ten times. The V call is TRBV29-1, the J call TRBJ2-1; possibly TRBD2 for D (6 bases). The CDR3 spans 15 residues. With 2 bases removed from V and 9 bases from J, the gap between germline ends came to 20 bases. Per the germline V gene, CDR1 is SQVTM and CDR2 is ANQGSEA. The CDR3 sequence is CSVERGRRGRSEQFF. The CDR3 nucleotides read TGCAGCGTTGAAAGGGGAAGGCGGGGTAGAAGTGAGCAGTTCTTC.

The chain links TRBV10-3 to TRBJ2-3; 7 nucleotides line up with TRBD1. The CDR3 extends over 14 amino acids. The germline V gene encodes CDR1 ENHRY and CDR2 SYGVKD. Trimming cost V 8 bases and J 4 bases; bases outside gene matches: 9. As DNA, the CDR3 is TGTGCCATCCTCCGGGACAGTCCCTCAGATACGCAGTATTTT. Protein product: CAILRDSPSDTQYF.

This clonotype was recorded at least ten times. This sequence joins TRBV7-9 and TRBJ2-2, with D unclear. This CDR3 has 14 residues. The V end was cut by 7 bases, the J end by 7 bases, with 16 bases between. CDR1 is SEHNR and CDR2 is FQNEAQ in the germline V gene (reference sequence). This chain's CDR3 is CASTLVGANGELFF. The DNA for the CDR3 is TGTGCCAGCACCCTTGTAGGTGCAAACGGGGAGCTGTTTTTT.

This clonotype was detected ten times or more. The V and J genes are TRBV7-9 and TRBJ1-1; TRBD1 agrees at 10 bases. The junction had 2 bases not matched to a gene; V was cut back by 4 bases and J by 3 bases. The CDR3 length is 14 residues. In germline, CDR1 is SEHNR, CDR2 FQNEAQ (reference sequence). This chain's CDR3 is CASSSGQGDTEAFF. The CDR3 nucleotides are TGTGCCAGCAGCTCCGGACAGGGGGACACTGAAGCTTTCTTT. The variable domain in full, completed from reference TRBV7-9 and TRBJ1-1, reads DTGVSQNPRHKITKRGQNVTFRCDPISEHNRLYWYRQTLGQGPEFLTYFQNEAQLEKSRLLSDRFSAERPKGSFSTLEIQRTEQGDSAMYLCASSSGQGDTEAFFGQGTRLTVV.

This chain links TRBV19 with TRBJ2-1; perhaps TRBD2 as D (7 bases). The CDR3 has 16 amino acids. CDR1 and CDR2 (germline): LNHDA, SQIVND (reference sequence). The V end was cut by 1 base, the J end by 3 bases, with 13 bases between. DNA for the CDR3: TGTGCCAGTAGTATAGGAGGGGGGGGGTACTACAATGAGCAGTTCTTC. It translates to CASSIGGGGYYNEQFF.

This clonotype was found many times. This chain joins TRBV10-3 and TRBJ2-7; a weak D match, TRBD1 (6 bases). V was pared by 8 bases and J by 5 bases, with 10 bases between. This CDR3 is 11 amino acids long. CDR1 and CDR2 (germline): ENHRY, SYGVKD. The CDR3 spells CAIHTGNEQYF. DNA for the CDR3: TGTGCCATCCATACAGGGAACGAGCAGTACTTC.

This clonotype was counted many times. The chain couples TRBV10-3 to TRBJ2-1; TRBD2 matches at 15 bases. Germline CDR1 reads ENHRY; CDR2 reads SYGVKD. The length of the CDR3 is 14 residues. V shed 7 bases, J shed 8 bases, and the junction held 3 bases outside the gene matches. The CDR3 DNA reads TGTGCCATCAAGGGGACTAGCGGGAGGTATGAGCAGTTCTTC. Translation gives CAIKGTSGRYEQFF.

This clonotype showed up many times. The CDR3 is CASSPRGRDYNSPLHF. The CDR3 region has the DNA TGTGCCAGCAGTCCTAGGGGCAGGGATTATAATTCACCCCTCCACTTT. The chain has TRBV3-1 and TRBJ1-6; a weak D match, TRBD1 (5 bases). Trimming left V 6 bases short and J 4 bases short, with 16 bases between. The length of the CDR3 is 16 residues. Germline assignment: CDR1 LGHDT and CDR2 YNNKEL (reference sequence).

V is TRBV10-3 and J is TRBJ2-7; D assignment may be TRBD1 or TRBD2 (5 bases each). Per germline, CDR1 ENHRY and CDR2 SYGVKD. This CDR3 comprises 16 residues. Trimming took off 0 bases at V and 0 bases at J, with 12 bases between the two ends. As DNA, the CDR3 is TGTGCCATCAGTGAGTCGTACTCCGGGACCTCCTACGAGCAGTACTTC. As protein: CAISESYSGTSYEQYF.

This clonotype showed up many times. The chain employs TRBV2 and TRBJ2-1, with D possibly being TRBD2 (5 bases). Germline lookup yields CDR1 SNHLY and CDR2 FYNNEI. The V end was cut by 7 bases, the J end by 4 bases, with 14 bases between. This CDR3 has 14 amino acids. This CDR3 reads CASMDWTVYNEQFF. In DNA form, the CDR3 reads TGTGCCAGCATGGACTGGACGGTTTACAATGAGCAGTTCTTC.

A few counts support this clonotype. At one end, the junction sequence differs from germline, possibly due to a read error. V usage is TRBV13 and J usage is TRBJ1-3; perhaps TRBD1 as D (6 bases). The CDR3 is 11 amino acids. Germline loops: CDR1 PRHDT, CDR2 FYEKMQ (reference sequence). In nucleotides, the CDR3 is TGTGCCAGCAGCTCCAGCCCGGGACAATCCTTT. This sequence encodes CASSSSPGQSF. Based on the CDR3 plus reference TRBV13 and TRBJ1-3, the full variable domain is AAGVIQSPRHLIKEKRETATLKCYPIPRHDTVYWYQQGPGQDPQFLISFYEKMQSDKGSIPDRFSAQQFSDYHSELNMSSLELGDSALYFCASSSSPGQSFGEGSWLTVV.